This T cell receptor (beta chain) comes out of a study of blood T cell repertoires in COVID-19. Across the study: From the United States, Italy and Spain came samples of acute and convalescent COVID-19. From T cells, B-cell-depleted T cells, or PBMCs came the material, which was cDNA or gDNA.

Per the authors' pipeline: The assay estimated nucleated cells by amplifying reference gene primers. Generated by immunoSEQ multiplex PCR, the TCRdb table keeps only in-frame clones and is missing some. V, J and clone size were drawn from that table, and D and trimming were deduced from the DNA. The sample consists of about 210,000 clones, approximately 91% of them appearing once. This sequence was found in a woman between 40 and 50 years old with acute or convalescent COVID-19. Sequences were obtained from peripheral blood.

The CDR3 protein is CASSLARQGDGYTF. DNA of the CDR3: TGCGCCAGCAGCTTGGCGAGACAGGGGGATGGCTACACCTTC. J is TRBJ1-2 and V is TRBV5-1; TRBD1 matches at 9 bases. V shed 0 bases and J 6 bases; nucleotides not matched to a gene: 3. This CDR3 contains 14 residues. The V gene's germline CDR1 is SGHRS and CDR2 YFSETQ.